Shown below are 26 T cell receptor beta chains from a single sample sequenced in a study of PD-L1 blockade in urothelial cancer. As to time point: pretreatment peripheral blood. Assay used: immunoSEQ multiplex PCR; TCRdb lists only in-frame clones, some missing. The table has about 87,000 clones, more than 80% seen once. The sample in question was PBMCs, obtained around atezolizumab (anti-PD-L1) treatment. All receptors come from a woman older than 75 with urothelial cancer.

The J gene is TRBJ1-1, the V gene TRBV7-6; no definite D call. This CDR3 is 13 amino acids long. CDR1 and CDR2 from the germline V gene are SGHVS and FNYEAQ. Trimming took off 5 bases at V and 1 base at J, with 8 bases between the two ends. This CDR3 reads CASSPGWNTEAFF. As DNA, the CDR3 is TGTGCCAGCAGCCCCGGGTGGAACACTGAAGCTTTCTTT.

The J gene is TRBJ2-1, the V gene TRBV20-1; D may be TRBD1 (6 bases). CDR3 length: 10 amino acids. CDR1 DFQATT and CDR2 SNEGSKA come from the germline V gene (reference sequence). V was shortened by 6 bases and J by 10 bases, with 10 bases between the two germline ends. The CDR3 protein is CSATQGEQFF. The CDR3 coding sequence is TGCAGTGCCACACAGGGAGAGCAGTTCTTC.

J is TRBJ2-6 and V is TRBV11-1, with 11 bases matching TRBD1. J was trimmed by 1 base and V by 4 bases; bases with no gene match: 3. CDR3 length: 17 amino acids. Per germline, CDR1 SGHAT and CDR2 FQDESV (reference sequence). In DNA, the CDR3 is TGTGCCAGCAGCTACCGGGACAGGGGGTCTGGGGCCAACGTCCTGACTTTC. This gives the protein CASSYRDRGSGANVLTF.

This clone was recorded once. The chain combines TRBV7-2 with TRBJ2-7, with unresolved D. Germline V gene sequence: CDR1 SGHTA, CDR2 FQGNSA. This CDR3 comprises 13 residues. The V and J ends lost 7 bases and 6 bases respectively, with 16 bases between them. The CDR3 DNA sequence: TGTGCCAGCACCATGACCACTCCGGGCGAGCAGTACTTC. It yields the protein CASTMTTPGEQYF.

In its sample, this clone was seen a few times. The genes are TRBV2 and TRBJ2-7; 11 bases agree with TRBD1. V lost 6 bases to trimming and J lost 1 base; unmatched junction nucleotides: 5. Germline lookup yields CDR1 SNHLY and CDR2 FYNNEI. This CDR3 spans 15 amino acids. The chain's CDR3 is CASSPGTGGSYEQYF. CDR3 nucleotides: TGTGCCAGCAGCCCTGGGACAGGGGGGTCCTACGAGCAGTACTTC.

The chain recombines TRBV19 with TRBJ1-3, with D maybe TRBD1 (5 bases). The length of the CDR3 is 15 residues. Trimming removed 6 bases at V and 0 bases at J, with 12 bases between. CDR1 is LNHDA and CDR2 is SQIVND in the germline V gene (reference sequence). The CDR3 nucleotides are TGTGCCAGTAGGAAGTCCGGACACTCTGGAAACACCATATATTTT. It translates to CASRKSGHSGNTIYF.

J is TRBJ2-7 and V is TRBV5-1; the match to TRBD1 covers 11 bases. Per the germline V gene, CDR1 is SGHRS and CDR2 is YFSETQ. The V and J ends lost 4 bases and 5 bases, in that order; junction bases with no gene match: 5. The CDR3 contains 14 residues. As DNA, the CDR3 is TGCGCCAGCAGCGGGGGACAGGGGGTCGACGAGCAGTACTTC. Translating it yields CASSGGQGVDEQYF.

The chain carries TRBV19 and TRBJ2-1, with D tentatively TRBD2 (6 bases). Germline V gene lookup returns CDR1 LNHDA and CDR2 SQIVND (reference sequence). With 5 bases removed from V and 10 bases from J, the gap between germline ends came to 15 bases. This CDR3 is 13 amino acids long. This CDR3 reads CASSRTTLGEQFF. The CDR3 DNA sequence: TGTGCCAGTAGTCGGACTACCCTAGGAGAGCAGTTCTTC.

The chain links TRBV7-3 to TRBJ2-1; tentative D call: TRBD1 (5 bases). V shed 1 base and J shed 2 bases, with 15 bases lying between them. Germline lookup yields CDR1 SGHTA and CDR2 FQGTGA. The CDR3 is made up of 17 amino acids. The CDR3 coding sequence is TGTGCCAGCAGCTTAAGGGGCGGACCGAACGCCTACAATGAGCAGTTCTTC. Amino acids: CASSLRGGPNAYNEQFF.

The J gene is TRBJ1-1, the V gene TRBV10-3; D uncertain. Trimming cost V 4 bases and J 5 bases, with 11 bases left between them. Germline CDR1 reads ENHRY; CDR2 reads SYGVKD. This CDR3 spans 13 amino acids. The CDR3 loop reads CAISGGRETEAFF. CDR3 bases: TGTGCCATCAGTGGAGGGAGGGAAACTGAAGCTTTCTTT.

This chain links TRBV5-1 with TRBJ2-1, with D perhaps TRBD2 (5 bases). This CDR3 region has 14 residues. The V and J ends lost 6 bases and 2 bases respectively, with 12 bases between them. Germline assignment: CDR1 SGHRS and CDR2 YFSETQ. The CDR3 spells CASIGESTYNEQFF. CDR3 coding DNA: TGCGCCAGCATCGGGGAGAGCACCTACAATGAGCAGTTCTTC. Full variable domain (rest looked up from reference TRBV5-1 and TRBJ2-1): KAGVTQTPRYLIKTRGQQVTLSCSPISGHRSVSWYQQTPGQGLQFLFEYFSETQRNKGNFPGRFSGRQFSNSRSEMNVSTLELGDSALYLCASIGESTYNEQFFGPGTRLTVL.

This chain joins TRBV5-4 and TRBJ2-6; a possible D gene is TRBD1 (6 bases). The CDR3 consists of 15 residues. CDR1 and CDR2 (germline): SGHNT, YYREEE (reference sequence). With 3 bases removed from V and 4 bases from J, the gap between germline ends came to 11 bases. CDR3 in amino acids: CASSSGQLGANVLTF. DNA of the CDR3: TGTGCCAGCAGCTCTGGACAGCTGGGGGCCAACGTCCTGACTTTC.

This rearrangement joins TRBV30 to TRBJ1-4; the match to TRBD1 covers 7 bases. CDR1 GTSNPN and CDR2 SVGIG come from the germline V gene (reference sequence). The V segment lost 4 bases and the J segment 5 bases; nucleotides outside the gene matches: 10. The CDR3 extends over 15 amino acids. DNA of the CDR3: TGTGCCTGGAAGAATCTAGGGACAGCGAATGAAAAACTGTTTTTT. Protein: CAWKNLGTANEKLFF. Using reference TRBV30 and TRBJ1-4 for the parts outside the CDR3, the full variable domain is SQTIHQWPATLVQPVGSPLSLECTVEGTSNPNLYWYRQAAGRGLQLLFYSVGIGQISSEVPQNLSASRPQDRQFILSSKKLLLSDSGFYLCAWKNLGTANEKLFFGSGTQLSVL.

The table lists this clone with a count of one. This rearrangement joins TRBV12-5 to TRBJ1-5; tentative D call: TRBD1 (5 bases). Germline lookup yields CDR1 LGHNT and CDR2 FRNRAP. Trimming cost V 7 bases and J 7 bases, with 14 bases left between them. There are 13 residues in the CDR3. CDR3 sequence: CASASDSLQPQHF. CDR3 sequence (DNA): TGTGCTAGTGCCTCCGACAGCCTGCAGCCCCAGCATTTT.

The V and J genes are TRBV4-2 and TRBJ1-1; no clear D gene. V was cut by 0 bases and J by 2 bases, with 13 bases left in between. This CDR3 is 16 amino acids long. The germline V gene encodes CDR1 LGHNA and CDR2 YNFKEQ. The CDR3 loop is CASSQDRSLPNTEAFF. CDR3 nucleotide sequence: TGTGCCAGCAGCCAAGATCGGTCCCTACCTAACACTGAAGCTTTCTTT.

The chain couples TRBV18 to TRBJ1-2, with D possibly matching TRBD1 (5 bases). CDR1 is KGHSH and CDR2 is LQKENI in the germline V gene. The CDR3 covers 13 residues. Trimming took 6 bases from V and 5 from J, leaving 13 bases between them. The CDR3 here is CASSGQGVYGYTF. The CDR3 nucleotides are TGTGCCAGCTCCGGGCAGGGTGTTTATGGCTACACCTTC. The full variable domain, completed using reference TRBV18 and TRBJ1-2, is NAGVMQNPRHLVRRRGQEARLRCSPMKGHSHVYWYRQLPEEGLKFMVYLQKENIIDESGMPKERFSAEFPKEGPSILRIQQVVRGDSAAYFCASSGQGVYGYTFGSGTRLTVV.

The chain uses TRBV9 and TRBJ2-2; D is perhaps TRBD1 (6 bases). Looked up from germline, CDR1 is SGDLS and CDR2 is YYNGEE. The CDR3 covers 15 residues. Trimming left V 2 bases short and J 1 base short, with 9 bases between. CDR3 region: CASSVGTLNTGELFF. CDR3 in DNA: TGTGCCAGCAGCGTCGGGACATTGAACACCGGGGAGCTGTTTTTT.

The chain links TRBV6-5 to TRBJ1-5; D not certain. V lost 5 bases and J lost 4, with 9 bases in between. Germline loops: CDR1 MNHEY, CDR2 SVGAGI. This CDR3 contains 13 residues. The CDR3 DNA follows: TGTGCCAGCAGTGCCACGGGGAATCAGCCCCAGCATTTT. Its translation is CASSATGNQPQHF.

V usage is TRBV5-6 and J usage is TRBJ2-3; TRBD1 is a possible D gene (6 bases). The germline V and J ends were trimmed by 4 bases and 6 bases, with 15 bases remaining between them. Germline loops: CDR1 SGHDT, CDR2 YYEEEE. The CDR3 sequence is 14 residues long. The chain's CDR3 is CASSPDRTRDTQYF. The CDR3 DNA reads TGTGCCAGCAGCCCTGACAGGACCAGGGATACGCAGTATTTT.

The V call is TRBV28, the J call TRBJ1-1; 7 bases line up with TRBD1. This CDR3 comprises 14 residues. The J segment lost 10 bases and the V segment lost 7 bases, leaving 15 bases of the junction unmatched. The V gene's germline CDR1 is MDHEN and CDR2 SYDVKM. The CDR3 DNA follows: TGTGCCAGCAACCCAACAGGGGAAGGGGGTAGAGCTTTCTTT. Its protein is CASNPTGEGGRAFF.

For this clone: The same CDR3 is also encoded by other DNA sequences in this sample. The V call is TRBV5-6, the J call TRBJ2-6; D unresolved. In germline, CDR1 is SGHDT, CDR2 YYEEEE. The CDR3 has 14 residues. The V gene lost 3 bases and the J gene lost 1 base, with 5 bases spanning the gap. CDR3 amino acids: CASSSYSGANVLTF. CDR3 bases: TGTGCCAGCAGCTCTTATTCTGGGGCCAACGTCCTGACTTTC.

The chain recombines TRBV5-4 with TRBJ2-2, with 9 bases identical to TRBD2. The ends lost 4 bases at V and 0 bases at J; junction bases unmatched: 10. Germline loops: CDR1 SGHNT, CDR2 YYREEE (reference sequence). The CDR3 is made up of 18 amino acids. For the CDR3, the DNA is TGTGCCAGCAGCCCGACCGTGATAGCGGGAGCGAACACCGGGGAGCTGTTTTTT. This sequence encodes CASSPTVIAGANTGELFF. Combining the CDR3 with reference TRBV5-4 and TRBJ2-2 gives the whole variable domain ETGVTQSPTHLIKTRGQQVTLRCSSQSGHNTVSWYQQALGQGPQFIFQYYREEENGRGNFPPRFSGLQFPNYSSELNVNALELDDSALYLCASSPTVIAGANTGELFFGEGSRLTVL.

The chain is built from TRBV7-8 and TRBJ2-5; 13 nucleotides agree with TRBD2. Looked up from germline, CDR1 is SGHVS and CDR2 is FQNEAQ. The J segment lost 5 bases and the V segment lost 7 bases, leaving 19 bases of the junction unmatched. CDR3 size: 19 residues. The CDR3 here is CASIPWGIGLAGVGETQYF. As DNA, the CDR3 is TGTGCCAGCATCCCATGGGGGATAGGACTAGCGGGAGTAGGGGAGACCCAGTACTTC.

This chain joins TRBV28 and TRBJ1-3, with D perhaps matching TRBD1 (5 bases). Trimming took 7 bases from V and 3 from J, leaving 19 bases between them. Germline-derived CDR1 and CDR2 are MDHEN and SYDVKM. The CDR3 sequence is 16 residues long. Here the CDR3 reads CASTVLGQGGGNTIYF. Written as DNA, the CDR3 is TGTGCCAGCACCGTCCTTGGGCAGGGAGGTGGAAACACCATATATTTT.

This chain connects TRBV5-1 to TRBJ1-4; TRBD1 agrees at 9 bases. V gave up 3 bases and J gave up 6 bases; unmatched junction bases: 3. This CDR3 region has 14 residues. CDR1 and CDR2 from the germline V gene are SGHRS and YFSETQ. The CDR3 reads CASSSGQGYEKLFF. The CDR3 region has the DNA TGCGCCAGCAGCTCAGGACAGGGGTATGAAAAACTGTTTTTT.

The gene calls are TRBV28 and TRBJ2-1, with D unresolved. This CDR3 region has 12 residues. Germline V gives CDR1 MDHEN, CDR2 SYDVKM. With 5 bases removed from V and 8 bases from J, the gap between germline ends came to 10 bases. The CDR3 coding sequence is TGTGCCAGCAGTCCGCAGGTCCATGAGCAGTTCTTC. It specifies CASSPQVHEQFF. Looking up the rest from reference TRBV28 and TRBJ2-1 gives the full variable domain: DVKVTQSSRYLVKRTGEKVFLECVQDMDHENMFWYRQDPGLGLRLIYFSYDVKMKEKGDIPEGYSVSREKKERFSLILESASTNQTSMYLCASSPQVHEQFFGPGTRLTVL.